This T cell receptor beta chain was profiled in a study of blood T cell repertoires in COVID-19. Study at large: Two negative PCRs, clearance, or symptom resolution were required of recovered Cohort 3 donors. The United States, Italy and Spain were the sources of the acute and convalescent COVID-19 samples.

V gave up 3 bases and J gave up 0 bases; unmatched junction bases: 10. Germline V CDR1 and CDR2: SGHRS, YFSETQ. The length of the CDR3 is 17 residues. The data were produced by immunoSEQ multiplex PCR, yet TCRdb's version contains in-frame clones alone and is incomplete. The sample lists a few hundred thousand clones; about 88% were seen once. The sample taken for sequencing was PBMCs or T cells enriched from blood (not recorded which). The TCR was taken from a woman between 55 and 75 years old in a cohort exposed to, infected with or recovered from COVID-19 (not recorded which). The J gene is TRBJ2-7, the V gene TRBV5-1; 9 bases are a match to TRBD2. The CDR3 loop reads CASSSSGLAGLSYEQYF. Written as DNA, the CDR3 is TGCGCCAGCAGCTCCTCGGGTCTAGCGGGACTCTCCTACGAGCAGTACTTC.